This TCR beta chain comes out of a study of blood T cell repertoires in COVID-19. Study summary: Whether acute or convalescent, the COVID-19 samples came from the United States, Italy and Spain.

Trimming removed 1 base from V and 6 bases from J, with 10 bases in between. Germline V gene lookup returns CDR1 SGHTA and CDR2 FQGNSA. The CDR3 is 13 residues long. The data were produced by immunoSEQ multiplex PCR, yet TCRdb's version contains in-frame clones alone and is incomplete. Of some 190,000 clones detected, around 87% appear once; the ten largest clones hold just under 25%. The sample was PBMCs or T cells enriched from blood (not recorded which). This rearrangement joins TRBV7-2 to TRBJ2-7; D is unclear. The source of this sequence is a woman in her forties in a cohort exposed to, infected with or recovered from COVID-19 (not recorded which). The CDR3: CASSLVRPAEQYF. The CDR3 DNA reads as TGTGCCAGCAGCTTAGTCAGGCCAGCCGAGCAGTACTTC.